This T cell receptor (beta chain) originates from a study of tissue T cells after allogeneic stem cell transplantation. This clone was seen just once. Gene names and germline match the mouse. Clones were sequenced by immunoSEQ multiplex PCR, and TCRdb holds only the in-frame ones, with some missing. The data show tens of thousands of clones, with 69% seen just once and less than 0.5% held by the top ten. The receptor comes from a female BALB/c mouse in good health. The MHC haplotype of this mouse line is H2-d. Input material: blood.

The CDR3 reads CASSRDRQDTQYF. Partial CDR3 DNA: TGTGCCAGCAGCCGGGACAGGCAAGACACCCAGTAC. The chain couples TRBV19 to TRBJ2-5; TRBD1 agrees at 8 bases. The CDR3 extends 1 residue past the end of the read, so its final part is completed from the germline J gene. The V gene end was trimmed by 5 bases and the J gene end by 3 bases; junction bases not matched to a gene: 2. This CDR3 contains 13 residues. Germline CDR1 and CDR2: FNHDT and SITEND (reference sequence).